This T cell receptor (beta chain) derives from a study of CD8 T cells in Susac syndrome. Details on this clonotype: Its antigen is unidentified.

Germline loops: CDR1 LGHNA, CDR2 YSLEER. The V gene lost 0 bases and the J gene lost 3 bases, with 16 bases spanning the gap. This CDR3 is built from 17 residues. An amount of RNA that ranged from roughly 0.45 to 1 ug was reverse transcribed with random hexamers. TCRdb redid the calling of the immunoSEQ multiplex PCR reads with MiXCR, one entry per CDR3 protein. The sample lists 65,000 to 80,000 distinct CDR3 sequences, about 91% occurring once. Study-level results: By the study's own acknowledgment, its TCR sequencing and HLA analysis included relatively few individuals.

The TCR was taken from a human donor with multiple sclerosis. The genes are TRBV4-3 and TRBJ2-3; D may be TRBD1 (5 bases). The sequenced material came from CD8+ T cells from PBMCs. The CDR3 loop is CASSQDYRTQSTDTQYF. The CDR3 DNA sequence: TGCGCCAGCAGCCAAGATTATAGGACACAATCTACAGATACGCAGTATTTT.